Included here is one T cell receptor beta chain sequence, with context. Original data processing: Researchers report that nucleated cell counts were estimated from reference gene primer amplification. TCRdb's copy holds only in-frame clones and misses some; the assay was immunoSEQ multiplex PCR. V and J calls and clone size come straight from that table; D and trimming were deduced from the DNA. Found here are approximately 170,000 clones, roughly nine tenths of them singletons; the top ten hold approximately 4%. The data were taken from a study of blood T cell repertoires in COVID-19. Across the study: From T cells, B-cell-depleted T cells, or PBMCs came the material, which was cDNA or gDNA.

This CDR3 region has 15 residues. The V and J ends lost 3 bases and 9 bases, in that order; junction bases with no gene match: 9. CDR1 is SGDLS, CDR2 YYNGEE, per germline. Material for sequencing was peripheral blood. The sequence was collected from a woman between 65 and 79 years old with acute or convalescent COVID-19. V gene TRBV9 combines with J gene TRBJ1-6, with 7 bases that match TRBD1. CDR3 bases: TGTGCCAGCAGCGCCGGGTCAGGGGGAGGTTCACCCCTCCACTTT. This translates into CASSAGSGGGSPLHF.